One and the same sample provided the 16 T cell receptor beta chains below, sequenced in a study of T cell therapy after organ transplantation. This table comes from immunoSEQ multiplex PCR, and its TCRdb copy is limited to in-frame clones, with some not included. The profile shows over 45,000 clones, 85% to 95% of them singletons. What these receptors recognize is not known. The sequencing here drew on CD8+ T cells from blood, taken before autologous CMV-specific T cell therapy. These receptors were taken from a human patient who had received a solid organ transplant and had CMV disease.

The chain uses TRBV6-5 and TRBJ2-7; 10 bases are a match to TRBD2. Germline CDR1 reads MNHEY; CDR2 reads SVGAGI. The junction had 2 bases not matched to a gene; V was cut back by 0 bases and J by 0 bases. The CDR3 contains 16 residues. The CDR3 DNA follows: TGTGCCAGCAGTTACTCGGCTAGCGGGAGCTCCTACGAGCAGTACTTC. Translation gives CASSYSASGSSYEQYF.

The chain joins TRBV10-3 to TRBJ1-3, with D perhaps matching TRBD1 (6 bases). Deletions cut 2 bases from V and 0 bases from J, with 11 bases between. This CDR3 is built from 16 residues. Germline CDR1 reads ENHRY; CDR2 reads SYGVKD. CDR3 residues: CAISEPPDSSGNTIYF. The CDR3 DNA reads as TGTGCCATCAGTGAGCCACCGGACAGCTCTGGAAACACCATATATTTT.

The V and J genes are TRBV5-6 and TRBJ1-2; weak D call: TRBD1 (5 bases). Per germline, CDR1 SGHDT and CDR2 YYEEEE. CDR3 length: 12 residues. With 4 bases removed from V and 8 bases from J, the gap between germline ends came to 12 bases. As DNA, the CDR3 is TGTGCCAGCAGCCTAGGGGATCTCGGCTACACCTTC. Translation: CASSLGDLGYTF. The variable domain in full, completed from reference TRBV5-6 and TRBJ1-2, reads DAGVTQSPTHLIKTRGQQVTLRCSPKSGHDTVSWYQQALGQGPQFIFQYYEEEERQRGNFPDRFSGHQFPNYSSELNVNALLLGDSALYLCASSLGDLGYTFGSGTRLTVV.

The V call is TRBV4-3, the J call TRBJ1-1; D uncertain. Trimming left V 1 base short and J 1 base short, with 7 bases between. The CDR3 runs to 14 residues. The germline gives CDR1 LGHNA, CDR2 YSLEER. The DNA for the CDR3 is TGCGCCAGCAGCCAAGGAATGGCGAACACTGAAGCTTTCTTT. Its protein is CASSQGMANTEAFF.

The chain links TRBV11-1 to TRBJ2-1, with D uncertain. This CDR3 has 15 amino acids. Trimming took off 5 bases at V and 0 bases at J, with 11 bases between the two ends. The germline V gene encodes CDR1 SGHAT and CDR2 FQDESV (reference sequence). The CDR3 sequence: CASSITTDSYNEQFF. CDR3 bases: TGTGCCAGCAGCATCACAACAGACTCCTACAATGAGCAGTTCTTC.

The chain is built from TRBV5-4 and TRBJ2-2, with D perhaps TRBD1 (5 bases). Per the germline V gene, CDR1 is SGHNT and CDR2 is YYREEE (reference sequence). V lost 0 bases and J 2 bases, leaving 11 bases between the germline ends. This CDR3 is built from 16 residues. The CDR3 region has the DNA TGTGCCAGCAGCTTGGAGCAGGGTGGTAACACCGGGGAGCTGTTTTTT. Encoded protein: CASSLEQGGNTGELFF.

This chain links TRBV5-5 with TRBJ2-7; D possibly uses TRBD1 or TRBD2 (5 bases each). V lost 4 bases and J lost 7, with 18 bases in between. This CDR3 spans 14 amino acids. Germline lookup yields CDR1 SGHKS and CDR2 YYEKEE (reference sequence). CDR3 DNA sequence: TGTGCCAGCAGCGGGGGACCCCTTTCGTGGGAGCAGTACTTC. It specifies CASSGGPLSWEQYF.

The gene calls are TRBV5-1 and TRBJ2-4, with TRBD2 identical over 7 bases. There are 18 residues in the CDR3. After removal of 4 bases from V and 1 base from J, the junction contained 14 bases not matched to a gene. Germline CDR1 reads SGHRS; CDR2 reads YFSETQ. CDR3 DNA: TGCGCCAGCAGCGTCTTGTCGGGAGGTATATCGGCCAAAAACATTCAGTACTTC. It encodes CASSVLSGGISAKNIQYF. Using reference TRBV5-1 and TRBJ2-4 for the parts outside the CDR3, the full variable domain is KAGVTQTPRYLIKTRGQQVTLSCSPISGHRSVSWYQQTPGQGLQFLFEYFSETQRNKGNFPGRFSGRQFSNSRSEMNVSTLELGDSALYLCASSVLSGGISAKNIQYFGAGTRLSVL.

V usage is TRBV13 and J usage is TRBJ2-7; D gene ambiguous. The CDR3 is 12 residues long. V gave up 5 bases and J gave up 7 bases, with 12 bases separating them. CDR1 PRHDT and CDR2 FYEKMQ come from the germline V gene (reference sequence). CDR3 protein: CASSLNVREQYF. DNA for the CDR3: TGTGCCAGCAGCCTCAACGTTCGGGAGCAGTACTTC.

This sequence joins TRBV9 and TRBJ1-1; unclear D gene. CDR1 and CDR2 (germline): SGDLS, YYNGEE. The CDR3 extends over 13 amino acids. The germline V and J ends were trimmed by 7 bases and 1 base, with 11 bases remaining between them. CDR3 DNA sequence: TGTGCCAGCTCTATAGAGGGGAACACTGAAGCTTTCTTT. Protein sequence: CASSIEGNTEAFF.

The chain uses TRBV13 and TRBJ2-2; unclear D gene. Trimming left V 4 bases short and J 0 bases short, with 3 bases between. The CDR3 length is 13 residues. CDR1 is PRHDT, CDR2 FYEKMQ, per germline (reference sequence). The CDR3 nucleotides are TGTGCCAGCAGCTCTGCGAACACCGGGGAGCTGTTTTTT. Amino acids: CASSSANTGELFF.

This chain's CDR3 is CASSSLAGGLGTQYF. In DNA form, the CDR3 reads TGTGCCAGCAGCTCCCTAGCGGGAGGGCTGGGGACCCAGTACTTC. This chain joins TRBV11-2 and TRBJ2-5, with 12 bases aligning to TRBD2. CDR1 and CDR2 from the germline V gene are SGHAT and FQNNGV. The CDR3 loop spans 15 amino acids. V was clipped by 4 bases and J by 7 bases; unmatched bases: 7.

The rearrangement uses TRBV6-5 and TRBJ2-7, with 11 bases identical to TRBD1. Germline assignment: CDR1 MNHEY and CDR2 SVGAGI. The CDR3 sequence is 16 residues long. J lost 2 bases, V lost 2 bases, and 5 bases had no gene match. The CDR3 bases are TGTGCCAGCAGTTACACACCGGGACAGGGGGCCTACGAGCAGTACTTC. Its protein product is CASSYTPGQGAYEQYF.

The gene calls are TRBV5-1 and TRBJ2-7, with TRBD2 identical over 12 bases. Per the germline V gene, CDR1 is SGHRS and CDR2 is YFSETQ. The ends lost 3 bases at V and 2 bases at J; junction bases unmatched: 0. The CDR3 extends over 14 amino acids. The CDR3 loop is CASSWTSGTYEQYF. The CDR3 DNA reads TGCGCCAGCAGCTGGACTAGCGGGACCTACGAGCAGTACTTC.

This chain joins TRBV13 and TRBJ2-7, with 10 bases identical to TRBD1. V was clipped by 3 bases and J by 1 base; unmatched bases: 6. The germline V gene has CDR1 PRHDT and CDR2 FYEKMQ (reference sequence). The CDR3 is 16 residues long. Written as DNA, the CDR3 is TGTGCCAGCAGCTTCAACCCGGGACAGGGGTCCTACGAGCAGTACTTC. Translating it yields CASSFNPGQGSYEQYF.

The J gene is TRBJ2-7, the V gene TRBV7-2; 10 nucleotides match TRBD1. This CDR3 has 16 residues. The V gene's germline CDR1 is SGHTA and CDR2 FQGNSA. Trimming took 5 bases from V and 3 from J; bases not matched to a gene: 10. The chain's CDR3 is CASSPRPGTGVYEQYF. CDR3 bases: TGTGCCAGCAGCCCGCGCCCAGGGACAGGGGTCTACGAGCAGTACTTC.